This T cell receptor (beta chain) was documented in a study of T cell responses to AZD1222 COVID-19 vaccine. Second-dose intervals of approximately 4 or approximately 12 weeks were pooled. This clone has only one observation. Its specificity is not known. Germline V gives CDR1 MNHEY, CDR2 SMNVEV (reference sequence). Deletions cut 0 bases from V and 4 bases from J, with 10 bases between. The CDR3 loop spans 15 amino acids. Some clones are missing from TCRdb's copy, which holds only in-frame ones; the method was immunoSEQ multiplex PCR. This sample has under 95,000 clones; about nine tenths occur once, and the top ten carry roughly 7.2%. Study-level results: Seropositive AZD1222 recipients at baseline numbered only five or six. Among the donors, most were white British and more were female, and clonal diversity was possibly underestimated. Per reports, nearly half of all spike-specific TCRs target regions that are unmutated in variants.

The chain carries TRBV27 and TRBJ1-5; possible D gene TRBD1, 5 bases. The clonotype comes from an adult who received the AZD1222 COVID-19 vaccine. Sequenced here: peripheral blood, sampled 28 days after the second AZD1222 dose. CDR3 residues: CASSLSAGVNQPQHF. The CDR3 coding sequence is TGTGCCAGCAGTTTATCTGCGGGGGTTAATCAGCCCCAGCATTTT.